This TCR beta chain was documented in a study of PD-1 blockade in classical Hodgkin lymphoma. This CDR3 has 12 residues. Germline CDR1 is SNHLY and CDR2 is FYNNEI. V lost 7 bases to trimming and J lost 1 base, with 7 bases between them. Each patient experienced a relapse that followed autologous stem cell transplantation, and brentuximab vedotin exposure varied. Some clones are missing from TCRdb's copy, which holds only in-frame ones; the method was immunoSEQ multiplex PCR. The sample carries over 50,000 clones, about 84% recorded once. This TCR came from a human donor with classical Hodgkin lymphoma. This rearrangement joins TRBV2 to TRBJ1-1; D is undetermined. The material was peripheral blood mononuclear cells (PBMCs), obtained at baseline. The CDR3 here is CASTRQNTEAFF. The CDR3, as DNA: TGTGCCAGCACAAGACAGAACACTGAAGCTTTCTTT.